Sequencing of this T cell receptor beta chain was carried out in a study of cytomegalovirus exposure and HLA in healthy donors (dated 2017 in TCRdb). Notes on the research overall: An earlier analysis of approximately 550 of the donors reported roughly 300 Gb of sequence data and some 120 million unique TCR beta sequences from about 200 million T cells. The study aimed to test whether cataloging public T cell receptors could reveal signatures of past pathogen exposure. In the later analysis, no new phenotypic data were used to find candidate immune exposures; instead, reliance was placed on TCR beta sequences and their occurrence across donors. Around 320 gigabases of sequencing data and 70 million to 100 million unique TCR sequences were included in an early release covering around 600 HLA-typed donors. Alongside the repertoire data, information on donor age, sex, ethnicity and CMV serostatus was compiled. A later analysis re-examined previously published TCR beta repertoires from more than 600 donors and added high-resolution HLA genotyping to investigate patterns of TCR occurrence. The number of donors typed differed by locus, with 629-630 for A, B, C, DRB1 and DQB1, around 500 for DQA1, 606 for DPA1, and 400 to 490 for DPB1. In addition to the first cohort of several hundred subjects, a separate validation cohort of 120 different subjects was used. The study used immunosequencing to profile the T cell repertoires of about 670 subjects and linked those repertoires to cytomegalovirus serostatus. To decide whether each TCR beta V gene segment behaved as functional or pseudogenic, an earlier analysis of some 580 of the donors relied on high-throughput TCR beta sequencing. Across approximately 420 genotyped donors of the cohort, an average of about 200,000 unique TCR beta nucleotide sequences per donor were sequenced, and roughly 20% of those sequences were non-productive. Roughly 5 DR-DQ haplotypes were treated as single units for association and clustering because of strong linkage in the cohort. All discovery cohort repertoires had been generated on a single sequencing platform. A later genetic analysis used genome-wide SNP genotypes for about 65% of the 666 donors, treating that subset as a discovery cohort. To predict cytomegalovirus infection status, the study brought together high-throughput TCR immunosequencing, statistical association of individual TCRs with disease status, and machine learning. The genetic ancestry cluster associated with self-reported Caucasian donors included approximately 85% of the roughly 400 genotyped donors. HLA typing covered class I and class II loci at four-digit resolution.

This clone was counted once. Its antigen specificity is not known. No much larger clone is present one base from it, and per-base qualities are unavailable. The cohort was made up of about 670 healthy bone marrow donors. Cohort members were all nominally healthy when sampled, although unrecorded immune exposures were likely present. The donor tested CMV seronegative, placing the donor among the roughly 400 seronegative members of the cohort. A peripheral blood sample was collected from each donor, and TCR beta sequencing was performed on peripheral blood mononuclear cells. The Qiagen DNeasy Blood Extraction Kit was used to extract genomic DNA from the blood cell samples. Overall results and qualifications from the work: Correlated functional status among segregating V segments might be attributable to linkage disequilibrium, but an unknown experimental factor could not be ruled out. The cohort was sequenced for TCR beta chains only, and without alpha or paired-chain data the features that could be detected were limited. Assigning TCR associations to individual alleles was difficult when HLA alleles, especially DR and DQ, strongly co-occurred. According to a later analysis, most CMV-associated TCR beta chains appeared to be HLA-restricted, and the HLA associations seemed to be driven largely by CMV exposure. A later analysis associated about 17,000 TCR beta sequences with specific HLA alleles at a false discovery rate of 0.05. Compared with equally common non-associated chains, HLA-associated TCR beta chains in a later analysis were more clonally expanded and had lower generation probabilities. The classifier was reported to diagnose cytomegalovirus status with high specificity and sensitivity in both the original and validation cohorts. An association between a missense DCLRE1C variant and V-gene and J-gene trimming of TCR beta chains was found in a later genetic analysis and replicated in an independent cohort. Immune exposure information for the cohort was limited to CMV serostatus. The study listed 164 TCR beta chains as associated with cytomegalovirus. A later analysis found that TCR association rates varied across HLA loci, with DRB1 alleles showing the most associated TCRs and HLA-C alleles the fewest. In vitro tests confirmed that a few of the cytomegalovirus-associated TCR beta chains recognize cytomegalovirus antigens. A cluster of highly shared sequence variants was judged likely to be a technical artifact of the sequencing pipeline. About 17 rarely observed V segments, including chromosome 9 orphons, were excluded from the earlier analysis of some 590 of the donors because counts were too low. A further reported finding was that TCR beta sequences accurately predicted the HLA-A and HLA-B alleles for most subjects in the first cohort. Because HLA typing was missing for some donors at each locus, association tests included only the typed subset. Across donors, most TCR sequences were observed very rarely, whereas some public TCRs were present in many individuals. It was suggested by the authors that the approach could potentially be generalized to other disease states and immunological phenotypes. In a later genetic analysis, fewer N-insertions in productive TCRs were reported among donors in an Asian-associated ancestry cluster than the roughly 710-donor mean. The presence/absence analyses assumed that sequencing depth was roughly uniform across donors, and that assumption may not be true. In an earlier analysis of under 600 of the donors, most TCR beta V segments were observed in productive rearrangements about 87% or about 30% of the time, broadly matching IMGT annotations. In a later analysis, several top co-occurrence clusters were reported to appear linked to parvovirus B19, influenza, CMV and Epstein-Barr virus.

Receptor libraries were prepared by the immunoSEQ multiplex PCR assay. The multiplex PCR relied on a mix of 60 forward primers for TCR Vbeta segments and 13 reverse primers for TCR Jbeta segments. Amplification of the CDR3 region of rearranged TCR beta genes was performed with a multiplex PCR assay on genomic DNA. On the Illumina HiSeq System, the amplified TCR beta libraries were sequenced as 87-base-pair reads. Regarding the original processing steps: A later analysis tallied roughly 76 million unique TCR beta chains across the 600 to 700 repertoires, and about 12 million of those chains were shared by two or more donors. Raw reads were error-corrected and collapsed into unique sequences with a nearest-neighbor algorithm that merged closely related sequences to remove PCR and sequencing errors. Alignment of CDR3 sequences to IMGT reference sequences was used to assign V, D and J gene segments. For a sequence to be retained, at least a six-nucleotide match to both a V gene segment and a J gene segment was required. A rearrangement was called productive if the CDR3 had no stop codons and remained in frame with V and J, and every other rearrangement was called non-productive. CDR3 was defined by IMGT convention, running from the second conserved V-encoded cysteine to the conserved J-encoded phenylalanine. The earlier analysis of fewer than 750 of the donors excluded sequences that lacked an unambiguous match to a single V gene segment. An earlier analysis of approximately 590 of the donors called V segments functional above 56.7% productive rearrangements and segregating when the between-donor standard deviation exceeded 5%. To diagnose cytomegalovirus status from the catalog of TCR beta chain sequences, a statistical classification framework was built. In a later analysis, V and J genes were assigned by comparing TCR nucleotide sequences against IMGT/GENE-DB human TR gene sequences. The TCRdist pipeline was used in a later analysis to assign CDR3 sequences and most-parsimonious VDJ recombination scenarios. A later analysis defined each TCR beta chain by its CDR3 amino acid sequence plus V-gene family, and excluded reads lacking a unique V-gene family. As a way to deal with suspected cross-contamination and a sequencing artifact, a later analysis dropped more than 500 nucleotide sequences that were highly shared and had low generation probability. In a later analysis, a clonal expansion index was calculated for each public chain from normalized within-repertoire ranks of inferred template counts. A later analysis computed generation probabilities with a VDJ recombination model fitted to out-of-frame rearrangements, and checked the results against IGoR. In a later analysis, TCR-TCR, TCR-HLA and TCR-CMV co-occurrence was scored with hypergeometric tests, and a repertoire-size bias correction was applied to TCR pairs. False discovery rates were estimated in a later analysis by permuting HLA or CMV assignments 20 times. In a later analysis, co-occurring TCRs were grouped using DBSCAN, and TCRdist sequence similarity was added for clustering within HLA-allele-positive subsets. Repertoires with fewer than 30,000 or more than 120,000 public chains, plus five repertoires with anomalous nucleotide sharing, were excluded from co-occurrence clustering. The table comes from immuneACCESS by way of TCRdb, which keeps in-frame sequences with V and J called. Part of the clones is missing from these tables; in studies checked, under half for an unresolved V gene and the rest for unknown reasons. The V and J calls and clone size are taken from that table; D and trimming were inferred from the DNA. The sample yields about 160,000 clones; more than 80% were counted once. The ten largest make up approximately 2.1% of the sample.

The specimen sequenced was PBMCs. The sequence was collected from a woman younger than 30 in good health and CMV-seronegative.

CDR3 region: CASSASGRAGDTQYF. Read as DNA, the sequence is TGTGCCAGCAGCGCCAGCGGGAGGGCGGGAGATACGCAGTATTTT. The chain is encoded by TRBV7-8 joined to TRBJ2-3; 10 nucleotides in the junction match TRBD2. V and J are trimmed by 5 bases and 5 bases, and the gene matches miss 7 bases of the junction. The CDR3 goes from the cysteine to the phenylalanine over 15 residues. The only DNA kept is the CDR3, 45 bases in frame from the first base. CDR1 and CDR2, per the germline V gene, are SGHVS and FQNEAQ.